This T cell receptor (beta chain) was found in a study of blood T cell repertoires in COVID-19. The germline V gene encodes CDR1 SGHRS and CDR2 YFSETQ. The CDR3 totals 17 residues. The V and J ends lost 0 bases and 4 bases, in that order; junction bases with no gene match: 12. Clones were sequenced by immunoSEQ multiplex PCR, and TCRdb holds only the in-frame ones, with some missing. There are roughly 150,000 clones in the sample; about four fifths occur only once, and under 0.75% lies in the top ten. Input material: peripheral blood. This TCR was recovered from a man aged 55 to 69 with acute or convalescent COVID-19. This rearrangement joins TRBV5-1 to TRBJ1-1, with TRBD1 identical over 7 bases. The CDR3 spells CASSLVLGGLVGTEAFF. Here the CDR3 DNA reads TGCGCCAGCAGCTTGGTTTTAGGGGGCCTTGTCGGCACTGAAGCTTTCTTT.